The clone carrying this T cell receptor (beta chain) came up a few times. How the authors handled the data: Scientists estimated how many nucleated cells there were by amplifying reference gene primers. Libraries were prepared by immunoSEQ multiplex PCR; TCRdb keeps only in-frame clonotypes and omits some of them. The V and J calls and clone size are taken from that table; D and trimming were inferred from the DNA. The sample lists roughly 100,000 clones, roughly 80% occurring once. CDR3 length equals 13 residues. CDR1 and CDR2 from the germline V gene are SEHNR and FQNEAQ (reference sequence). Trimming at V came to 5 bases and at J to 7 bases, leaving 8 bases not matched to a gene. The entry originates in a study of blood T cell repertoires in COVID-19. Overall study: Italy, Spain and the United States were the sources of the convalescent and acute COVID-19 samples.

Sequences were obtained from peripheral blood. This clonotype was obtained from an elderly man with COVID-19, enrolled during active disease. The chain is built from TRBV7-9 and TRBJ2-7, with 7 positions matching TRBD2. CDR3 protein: CASSGGSGREQYF. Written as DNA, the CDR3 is TGTGCCAGCAGCGGTGGTTCCGGGAGGGAGCAGTACTTC.